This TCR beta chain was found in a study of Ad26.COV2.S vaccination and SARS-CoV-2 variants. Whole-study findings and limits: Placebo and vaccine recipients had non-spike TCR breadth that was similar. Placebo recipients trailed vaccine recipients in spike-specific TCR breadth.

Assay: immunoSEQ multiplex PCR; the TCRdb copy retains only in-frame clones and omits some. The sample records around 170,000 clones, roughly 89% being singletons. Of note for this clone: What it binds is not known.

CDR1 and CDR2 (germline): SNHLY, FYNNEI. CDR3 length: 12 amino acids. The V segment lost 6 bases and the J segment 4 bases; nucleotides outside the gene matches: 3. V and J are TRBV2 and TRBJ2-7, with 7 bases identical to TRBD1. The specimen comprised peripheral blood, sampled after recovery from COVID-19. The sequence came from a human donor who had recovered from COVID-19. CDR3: CASSADRYEQYF. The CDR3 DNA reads TGTGCCAGCAGCGCGGACAGGTACGAGCAGTACTTC.